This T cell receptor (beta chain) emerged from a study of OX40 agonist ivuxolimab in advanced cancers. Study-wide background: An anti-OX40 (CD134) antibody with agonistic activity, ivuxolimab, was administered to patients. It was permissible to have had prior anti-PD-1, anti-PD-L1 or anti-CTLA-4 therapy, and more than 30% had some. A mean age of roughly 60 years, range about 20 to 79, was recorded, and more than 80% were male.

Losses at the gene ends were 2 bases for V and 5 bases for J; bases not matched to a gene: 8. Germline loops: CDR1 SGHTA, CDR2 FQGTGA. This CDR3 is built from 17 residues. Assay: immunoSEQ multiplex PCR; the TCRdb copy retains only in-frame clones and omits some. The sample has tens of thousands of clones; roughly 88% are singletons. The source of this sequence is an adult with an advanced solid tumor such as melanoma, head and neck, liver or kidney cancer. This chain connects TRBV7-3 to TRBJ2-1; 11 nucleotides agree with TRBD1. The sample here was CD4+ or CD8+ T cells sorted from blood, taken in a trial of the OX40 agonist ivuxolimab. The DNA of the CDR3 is TGTGCCAGCAGCTTAGGTTCCGGGACAGGGGGAAACAATGAGCAGTTCTTC. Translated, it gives CASSLGSGTGGNNEQFF.